One and the same sample provided the 5 T cell receptor beta chains below, sequenced in a study of blood T cell repertoires in COVID-19. Generated by immunoSEQ multiplex PCR, the TCRdb table keeps only in-frame clones and is missing some. The table includes tens of thousands of clones, around 85% detected once. Source material: peripheral blood. These receptors were collected from a man aged 55-75 years with acute or convalescent COVID-19.

This clone was seen just once. The rearrangement joins TRBV15 to TRBJ2-5; 8 bases agree with TRBD2. V lost 4 bases, J lost 4 bases, and 5 bases stayed unmatched. In germline, CDR1 is LNHNV, CDR2 YYDKDF (reference sequence). The CDR3 spans 14 residues. CDR3 region: CATSTRGGGETQYF. The CDR3 coding sequence is TGTGCCACCAGCACCCGGGGGGGCGGAGAGACCCAGTACTTC.

The chain employs TRBV6-1 and TRBJ2-1; 7 positions agree with TRBD1. Trimming cost V 1 base and J 2 bases; bases outside gene matches: 8. Germline V gene sequence: CDR1 MNHNS, CDR2 SASEGT. This CDR3 comprises 17 residues. The CDR3 nucleotides read TGTGCCAGCAGTGAAGAAGTAGGTGACAGGGCCTACAATGAGCAGTTCTTC. Residues: CASSEEVGDRAYNEQFF.

The chain employs TRBV19 and TRBJ1-2, with 8 bases aligning to TRBD1. This CDR3 spans 16 amino acids. CDR1 is LNHDA, CDR2 SQIVND, per germline (reference sequence). V was clipped by 4 bases and J by 0 bases; unmatched bases: 7. Here the CDR3 DNA reads TGTGCCAGTAGTAGAGGACAGGGCCCCTCTAACTATGGCTACACCTTC. Protein: CASSRGQGPSNYGYTF.

This chain joins TRBV18 and TRBJ1-2, with 10 bases lining up with TRBD1. The CDR3 is 14 amino acids. The V segment lost 3 bases and the J segment 8 bases; nucleotides outside the gene matches: 6. CDR1 and CDR2 from the germline V gene are KGHSH and LQKENI. CDR3 in DNA: TGTGCCAGCTCACCGGGACAGGGGATCGACGGCTACACCTTC. This gives the protein CASSPGQGIDGYTF.

This chain connects TRBV6-4 to TRBJ1-1; D is perhaps TRBD1 (5 bases). Trimming pared 7 bases from V and 2 bases from J, leaving 20 bases between. The CDR3 consists of 16 residues. The germline gives CDR1 MRHNA, CDR2 SNTAGT. The CDR3 nucleotides are TGTGCCAGCAAAAGAAGGGCCCTCAGGGTAAACACTGAAGCTTTCTTT. It is translated as CASKRRALRVNTEAFF.